A single sample gave rise to the 27 T cell receptor beta chains below, sequenced in a study of blood T cell repertoires in COVID-19. The protocol was immunoSEQ multiplex PCR, while the TCRdb copy is restricted to in-frame clones and leaves out a portion. The repertoire has about 77,000 clones, about nine tenths of them found once; the top ten carry 15% to 20%. Source material: peripheral blood. These receptors were collected from a woman at least 80 years old with active or convalescent COVID-19.

V and J are TRBV2 and TRBJ1-5, with D tentatively TRBD1 (6 bases). The CDR3 consists of 15 residues. The germline gives CDR1 SNHLY, CDR2 FYNNEI. Trimming removed 3 bases at V and 1 base at J, with 10 bases between. DNA of the CDR3: TGTGCCAGCAGTGATCCGGGACAAAGCAATCAGCCCCAGCATTTT. This translates into CASSDPGQSNQPQHF.

The rearrangement uses TRBV28 and TRBJ2-7; possibly TRBD2 for D (7 bases). The germline V gene encodes CDR1 MDHEN and CDR2 SYDVKM. V was trimmed by 7 bases and J by 3 bases, leaving 13 bases between them. CDR3 length: 13 residues. As DNA, the CDR3 is TGTGCCAGCAAAAGGGGGGGGGACTACGAGCAGTACTTC. It codes for CASKRGGDYEQYF.

This clone showed up just a few times. The chain has TRBV7-2 and TRBJ1-5, with a tentative D call TRBD1 (5 bases). Trimming removed 1 base at V and 1 base at J, with 8 bases between. Germline V lookup: CDR1 SGHTA, CDR2 FQGNSA. This CDR3 has 15 residues. CDR3 DNA sequence: TGTGCCAGCAGCTTAGGGGGGGTGAGCAATCAGCCCCAGCATTTT. It specifies CASSLGGVSNQPQHF.

The chain carries TRBV9 and TRBJ1-1; D perhaps matches TRBD1 (6 bases). Germline V gives CDR1 SGDLS, CDR2 YYNGEE. Trimming cost V 4 bases and J 6 bases, with 19 bases left between them. The CDR3 extends over 15 amino acids. CDR3 in amino acids: CASSPRVGGVAEAFF. The DNA for the CDR3 is TGTGCCAGCAGCCCCAGAGTAGGGGGAGTGGCTGAAGCTTTCTTT.

V usage is TRBV6-1 and J usage is TRBJ2-1, with TRBD1 identical over 8 bases. The CDR3 contains 16 residues. Germline lookup yields CDR1 MNHNS and CDR2 SASEGT. With V trimmed by 2 bases and J by 4 bases, 7 bases remained unmatched. CDR3 residues: CASSEPGGANYNEQFF. CDR3 in DNA: TGTGCCAGCAGTGAACCAGGGGGCGCGAATTACAATGAGCAGTTCTTC.

This chain links TRBV7-3 with TRBJ2-3; possibly TRBD2 for D (7 bases). Trimming took off 0 bases at V and 6 bases at J, with 16 bases between the two ends. This CDR3 is built from 16 residues. Germline V lookup: CDR1 SGHTA, CDR2 FQGTGA. The CDR3 sequence is CASSLTGGGPLDTQYF. The CDR3 DNA is TGTGCCAGCAGCTTAACGGGCGGGGGCCCCCTCGATACGCAGTATTTT. Complete variable domain (other parts from reference TRBV7-3 and TRBJ2-3): GAGVSQTPSNKVTEKGKYVELRCDPISGHTALYWYRQSLGQGPEFLIYFQGTGAADDSGLPNDRFFAVRPEGSVSTLKIQRTERGDSAVYLCASSLTGGGPLDTQYFGPGTRLTVL.

The chain joins TRBV6-6 to TRBJ2-7, with 8 bases that match TRBD2. The V and J ends lost 5 bases and 6 bases, in that order; junction bases with no gene match: 9. Germline CDR1 reads MNHNY; CDR2 reads SVGAGI (reference sequence). This CDR3 has 14 amino acids. The DNA for the CDR3 is TGTGCCAGCAGTGCCGGGGGGGCGCTACGCGAGCAGTACTTC. Its protein is CASSAGGALREQYF.

The rearrangement links TRBV19 to TRBJ2-7; a possible D gene is TRBD1 (5 bases). The CDR3 is made up of 15 amino acids. The ends were cut back, 2 bases at V and 0 bases at J, with 11 bases in the middle. Germline V CDR1 and CDR2: LNHDA, SQIVND (reference sequence). Written as DNA, the CDR3 is TGTGCCAGTAGTATAAGGGGTGTTATCTCCTACGAGCAGTACTTC. Its protein product is CASSIRGVISYEQYF.

The CDR3 DNA follows: TGTGCCAGCTCCCGTAGTTCGGACAGCTCTGGAAACACCATATATTTT. Residues: CASSRSSDSSGNTIYF. This chain connects TRBV18 to TRBJ1-3; D might be TRBD1 (6 bases). Deletions cut 6 bases from V and 0 bases from J, with 15 bases between. This CDR3 region has 16 residues. Germline V CDR1 and CDR2: KGHSH, LQKENI.

J is TRBJ1-1 and V is TRBV9, with D possibly matching TRBD1 (6 bases). The germline V gene has CDR1 SGDLS and CDR2 YYNGEE. The germline V and J ends were trimmed by 3 bases and 1 base, with 7 bases remaining between them. The CDR3 loop spans 13 amino acids. In DNA form, the CDR3 reads TGTGCCAGCAGCGGGACAGCGAACACTGAAGCTTTCTTT. It specifies CASSGTANTEAFF.

The chain recombines TRBV5-1 with TRBJ1-1; 8 positions match TRBD1. The J segment lost 1 base and the V segment lost 4 bases, leaving 6 bases of the junction unmatched. This CDR3 contains 15 residues. Germline loops: CDR1 SGHRS, CDR2 YFSETQ. The DNA for the CDR3 is TGCGCCAGCAGCATAACCGGGACAGGGAACACTGAAGCTTTCTTT. Protein: CASSITGTGNTEAFF.

DNA of the CDR3: TGTGCCAGCAGCTTGGCCGGGAACGGACCTAACTATGGCTACACCTTC. Protein product: CASSLAGNGPNYGYTF. The chain joins TRBV5-8 to TRBJ1-2, with D uncertain. CDR3 length equals 16 residues. V was clipped by 0 bases and J by 0 bases, with 12 bases between them. The germline V gene encodes CDR1 SGHTS and CDR2 YDEGEE. The whole variable domain, remainder taken from reference TRBV5-8 and TRBJ1-2, is EAGVTQSPTHLIKTRGQQATLRCSPISGHTSVYWYQQALGLGLQFLLWYDEGEERNRGNFPPRFSGRQFPNYSSELNVNALELEDSALYLCASSLAGNGPNYGYTFGSGTRLTVV.

The rearrangement uses TRBV2 and TRBJ2-1; TRBD2 agrees at 15 bases. CDR3 length: 15 residues. The junction had 10 bases not matched to a gene; V was cut back by 10 bases and J by 9 bases. Germline V gene lookup returns CDR1 SNHLY and CDR2 FYNNEI. CDR3 residues: CATQTGTSGGIEQFF. CDR3 sequence (DNA): TGTGCCACACAGACCGGGACTAGCGGGGGGATTGAGCAGTTCTTC.

The chain has TRBV5-1 and TRBJ2-1; D might be TRBD1 (6 bases). Germline V CDR1 and CDR2: SGHRS, YFSETQ. This CDR3 is 14 amino acids long. Trimming took 3 bases from V and 2 from J, leaving 9 bases between them. The CDR3 bases are TGCGCCAGCAGCTCCGGACAGACCTACAATGAGCAGTTCTTC. Its protein is CASSSGQTYNEQFF.

This chain links TRBV4-3 with TRBJ2-3; 7 bases agree with TRBD2. This CDR3 comprises 15 residues. With V trimmed by 1 base and J by 1 base, 2 bases remained unmatched. Germline V gene lookup returns CDR1 LGHNA and CDR2 YSLEER. This CDR3 reads CASSQAGGGTDTQYF. CDR3 DNA sequence: TGCGCCAGCAGCCAAGCGGGGGGAGGCACAGATACGCAGTATTTT.

This rearrangement joins TRBV28 to TRBJ2-7, with 9 bases that match TRBD1. The CDR3 length is 15 residues. V shed 6 bases, J shed 0 bases, and the junction held 6 bases outside the gene matches. Germline V CDR1 and CDR2: MDHEN, SYDVKM. The chain's CDR3 is CASRQGTGSSYEQYF. As DNA, the CDR3 is TGTGCCAGCAGACAAGGGACAGGGAGCTCCTACGAGCAGTACTTC.

CDR3 sequence: CASSTRPLSQPQHF. The CDR3 DNA sequence: TGTGCCAGCAGTACTCGGCCGCTTAGCCAGCCCCAGCATTTT. This sequence joins TRBV2 and TRBJ1-5, with D hard to call. Germline V gives CDR1 SNHLY, CDR2 FYNNEI. There are 14 residues in the CDR3. V was cut by 5 bases and J by 7 bases, with 15 bases left in between.

The chain is built from TRBV11-2 and TRBJ1-2; maybe TRBD1 (6 bases). Germline V lookup: CDR1 SGHAT, CDR2 FQNNGV. The CDR3 is 16 amino acids. Trimming stripped 5 bases from V and 2 bases from J, with 18 bases between. CDR3 coding DNA: TGTGCCAGCAGCCACCTTGGGGGGGGCCTGAACTATGGCTACACCTTC. This sequence encodes CASSHLGGGLNYGYTF.

CDR3 nucleotide sequence: TGTGCCAGCAGCCCACAGGAAGCCTACGAGCAGTACTTC. It translates to CASSPQEAYEQYF. This sequence joins TRBV7-2 and TRBJ2-7; D is perhaps TRBD1 (5 bases). V was trimmed by 5 bases and J by 2 bases, leaving 10 bases between them. This CDR3 contains 13 residues. Germline V gene sequence: CDR1 SGHTA, CDR2 FQGNSA.

The chain combines TRBV7-3 with TRBJ2-3; D is unclear. Germline V gene data show CDR1 as SGHTA and CDR2 as FQGTGA. Trimming shortened V by 5 bases and J by 6 bases, and 12 bases separated the two germline ends. The CDR3 loop spans 13 amino acids. The CDR3 loop reads CASSLNMEDTQYF. The CDR3 DNA sequence: TGTGCCAGCAGCCTAAACATGGAGGATACGCAGTATTTT. Drawing the rest from reference TRBV7-3 and TRBJ2-3, the complete variable domain is GAGVSQTPSNKVTEKGKYVELRCDPISGHTALYWYRQSLGQGPEFLIYFQGTGAADDSGLPNDRFFAVRPEGSVSTLKIQRTERGDSAVYLCASSLNMEDTQYFGPGTRLTVL.

V gene TRBV5-1 combines with J gene TRBJ2-2; D is undetermined. Per the germline V gene, CDR1 is SGHRS and CDR2 is YFSETQ. V was trimmed by 5 bases and J by 0 bases, leaving 8 bases between them. CDR3 length: 14 residues. The CDR3 region is CASSNMPNTGELFF. The CDR3 DNA follows: TGCGCCAGCAGTAACATGCCGAACACCGGGGAGCTGTTTTTT. Full variable domain (missing parts from reference TRBV5-1 and TRBJ2-2): KAGVTQTPRYLIKTRGQQVTLSCSPISGHRSVSWYQQTPGQGLQFLFEYFSETQRNKGNFPGRFSGRQFSNSRSEMNVSTLELGDSALYLCASSNMPNTGELFFGEGSRLTVL.

In regard to this clone: Other DNA sequences in the sample encode the same CDR3. The chain is built from TRBV5-1 and TRBJ2-1; a possible D gene is TRBD2 (8 bases). V lost 2 bases and J lost 9, with 15 bases in between. The CDR3 covers 14 residues. Germline values: CDR1 SGHRS, CDR2 YFSETQ. CDR3 nucleotide sequence: TGCGCCAGCAGCTTCGAGGGGGCGGGGGGTGAGCAGTTCTTC. Translating it yields CASSFEGAGGEQFF.

This chain links TRBV4-1 with TRBJ2-7; possibly TRBD2 for D (7 bases). The CDR3 is made up of 18 amino acids. The V gene lost 3 bases and the J gene lost 3 bases, with 24 bases spanning the gap. Germline CDR1 reads MGHRA; CDR2 reads YSYEKL. CDR3 coding DNA: TGCGCCAGCAGCCATTCTCCCGGGAAGAGGGGGGGCCGCTACGAGCAGTACTTC. Its translation: CASSHSPGKRGGRYEQYF.

The rearrangement joins TRBV7-8 to TRBJ2-3; 7 nucleotides align to TRBD2. J gave up 1 base and V 5 bases, and 9 bases lay outside the gene matches. The CDR3 length is 16 residues. CDR1 and CDR2 from the germline V gene are SGHVS and FQNEAQ. CDR3 amino acids: CASSAGLSGRTDTQYF. CDR3 coding DNA: TGTGCCAGCAGCGCCGGCCTTAGCGGGCGCACAGATACGCAGTATTTT.

This chain connects TRBV19 to TRBJ2-5; 8 bases match TRBD1. The CDR3 is 15 residues long. V gave up 2 bases and J gave up 5 bases; unmatched junction bases: 7. Germline CDR1 and CDR2: LNHDA and SQIVND (reference sequence). Here the CDR3 reads CASSITRTGWETQYF. CDR3 in DNA: TGTGCCAGTAGTATAACCCGGACAGGGTGGGAGACCCAGTACTTC.

The chain is built from TRBV5-4 and TRBJ2-1, with 7 bases that match TRBD1. Germline CDR1 is SGHNT and CDR2 is YYREEE (reference sequence). This CDR3 contains 16 residues. Unmatched junction bases numbered 8, after V lost 4 bases and J lost 1 base. For the CDR3, the DNA is TGTGCCAGCAGCCTCCCCCAGGGGGAATCCTACAATGAGCAGTTCTTC. It yields the protein CASSLPQGESYNEQFF.

This clone was counted only a few times. The V call is TRBV27, the J call TRBJ1-1, with TRBD1 as a possible D gene (5 bases). V lost 6 bases and J 4 bases, leaving 15 bases between the germline ends. CDR3 length equals 14 residues. Germline CDR1 is MNHEY and CDR2 is SMNVEV (reference sequence). CDR3 nucleotide sequence: TGTGCCAGCAGGTTAGGGGCTTTGACCACTGAAGCTTTCTTT. Encoded protein: CASRLGALTTEAFF.